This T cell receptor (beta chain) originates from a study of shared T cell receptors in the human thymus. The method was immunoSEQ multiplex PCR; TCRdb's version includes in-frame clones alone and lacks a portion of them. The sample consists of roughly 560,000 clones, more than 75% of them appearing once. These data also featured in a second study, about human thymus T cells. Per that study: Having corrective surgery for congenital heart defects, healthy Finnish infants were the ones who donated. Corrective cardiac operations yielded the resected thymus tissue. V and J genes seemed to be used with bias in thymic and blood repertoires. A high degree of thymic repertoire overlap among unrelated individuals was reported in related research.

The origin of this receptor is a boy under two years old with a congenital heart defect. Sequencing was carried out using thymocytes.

The CDR3 coding sequence is TGTGCCAGCAGCCTCCGGGACAGGATAAGGCTCGGGATGGGGCACGGCTACACCTTC. It is translated as CASSLRDRIRLGMGHGYTF. The genes are TRBV7-8 and TRBJ1-2; TRBD1 aligns across 8 bases. The CDR3 extends over 19 amino acids. Germline-derived CDR1 and CDR2 are SGHVS and FQNEAQ. Germline trimming cut 5 bases from V and 8 bases from J; bases unmatched to any gene: 25.